The 11 T cell receptor beta chains below were found in one sample sequenced in a study of Graves' ophthalmopathy and Graves' hyperthyroidism. Beta-chain TCR CDR3 regions were amplified from RNA transcripts. A first-round RT-PCR used HTBI primers, followed by a second-round multiplex PCR. TCRdb reprocessed the multiplex PCR reads via MiXCR and lists one record per CDR3 protein. The sample shows 300,000 to 400,000 distinct CDR3 sequences, around a sixth of them seen only once. Sequencing was done on a sample of peripheral blood. The receptors originated from an adult man with Graves' ophthalmopathy.

This clonotype has ten or more counts. The chain combines TRBV3-1 with TRBJ2-7; D gene ambiguous. The ends were cut back, 1 base at V and 4 bases at J, with 8 bases in the middle. The CDR3 length is 13 residues. Germline CDR1 reads LGHDT; CDR2 reads YNNKEL (reference sequence). This chain's CDR3 is CASSQGGGYEQYF. The CDR3 DNA follows: TGTGCCAGCAGCCAAGGCGGTGGTTACGAGCAGTACTTC.

This clonotype was seen many times. The chain is built from TRBV5-1 and TRBJ1-2; no clear D. The CDR3 extends over 12 amino acids. Germline-derived CDR1 and CDR2 are SGHRS and YFSETQ. V lost 5 bases, J lost 3 bases, and 8 bases lay in between. CDR3 sequence reads: CASSGEDYGYTF. The CDR3 DNA sequence: TGCGCCAGCAGTGGGGAGGACTATGGCTACACCTTC.

This clonotype was detected ten times or more. In nucleotides, the CDR3 is TGTGCCAGCAGCGCCGGGGACAGGGGGCTGGAGACCCAGTACTTC. The encoded protein is CASSAGDRGLETQYF. The chain combines TRBV9 with TRBJ2-5; 12 nucleotides line up with TRBD1. Germline CDR1 SGDLS, CDR2 YYNGEE. This CDR3 spans 15 amino acids. Trimming removed 3 bases from V and 5 bases from J; junction bases left unmatched: 5.

The table lists this clonotype with many counts. The chain links TRBV7-8 to TRBJ2-5, with TRBD2 matching over 9 bases. The CDR3 loop spans 16 amino acids. The V segment lost 6 bases and the J segment 5 bases; nucleotides outside the gene matches: 13. Germline CDR1 SGHVS, CDR2 FQNEAQ. CDR3 protein: CASSLGAGGVFETQYF. Written as DNA, the CDR3 is TGTGCCAGCAGTCTTGGAGCGGGGGGCGTATTTGAGACCCAGTACTTC.

A note on this clonotype: This clone may be a read error of a much larger clone one base away. V and J are TRBV4-2 and TRBJ1-1, with a weak D call TRBD1 (6 bases). Trimming removed 5 bases at V and 1 base at J, with 14 bases between. Germline V gives CDR1 LGHNA, CDR2 YNFKEQ. This CDR3 has 15 residues. In nucleotides, the CDR3 is TGTGCCAGCAGCTATCGACAGGAGCCGAACACTGAAGCTTTCTTT. Amino acids: CASSYRQEPNTEAFF.

This clonotype has at least ten counts. The chain links TRBV20-1 to TRBJ2-7; 8 nucleotides match TRBD2. The CDR3 covers 14 residues. Trimming cost V 3 bases and J 0 bases; bases outside gene matches: 4. Germline-derived CDR1 and CDR2 are DFQATT and SNEGSKA (reference sequence). CDR3 DNA: TGCAGTGCTAGCCTAGCGGGCGTCTCCTACGAGCAGTACTTC. It specifies CSASLAGVSYEQYF.

This clonotype was seen repeatedly, ten times or more. The genes are TRBV10-3 and TRBJ1-2, with D maybe TRBD1 (5 bases). The CDR3 runs to 13 residues. The V gene's germline CDR1 is ENHRY and CDR2 SYGVKD. Trimming took 10 bases from V and 8 from J, leaving 20 bases between them. The CDR3 spells CATKGAGRSGYTF. For the CDR3, the DNA is TGTGCCACCAAAGGCGCAGGGAGGTCCGGCTACACCTTC.

The chain links TRBV29-1 to TRBJ2-7; tentatively, D is TRBD1 or TRBD2 (5 bases each). This CDR3 region has 12 residues. Germline V lookup: CDR1 SQVTM, CDR2 ANQGSEA. Trimming removed 7 bases from V and 5 bases from J, with 15 bases in between. The DNA for the CDR3 is TGCAGCGCTGGGGGAGCCGACCACGAGCAGTACTTC. Protein: CSAGGADHEQYF.

This clonotype has at least ten counts. This chain connects TRBV2 to TRBJ2-7, with D maybe TRBD1 (6 bases). CDR1 and CDR2 (germline): SNHLY, FYNNEI. V was trimmed by 10 bases and J by 6 bases, leaving 22 bases between them. The CDR3 is 14 amino acids. CDR3 sequence reads: CANGITGSLGEQYF. The CDR3 DNA sequence: TGTGCCAACGGAATAACAGGGTCCCTTGGCGAGCAGTACTTC.

The chain employs TRBV28 and TRBJ2-7; TRBD1 aligns across 10 bases. Germline lookup yields CDR1 MDHEN and CDR2 SYDVKM. The CDR3 covers 16 residues. Trimming at V came to 5 bases and at J to 7 bases, leaving 14 bases not matched to a gene. The CDR3 reads CASSGGGTGVIWEQYF. The CDR3 bases are TGTGCCAGCAGTGGCGGGGGGACAGGGGTGATTTGGGAGCAGTACTTC.

There are many counts of this clonotype. This rearrangement joins TRBV7-2 to TRBJ2-5; D gene ambiguous. Per germline, CDR1 SGHTA and CDR2 FQGNSA. V dropped 2 bases and J dropped 4 bases, with 8 bases sitting between them. The CDR3 covers 13 residues. CDR3 loop: CASSLIPIETQYF. In DNA, the CDR3 is TGTGCCAGCAGCTTAATCCCTATAGAGACCCAGTACTTC.